A selection of T cell receptor beta chains follows, all from one sample in a study of neurological immune-mediated disorders. TCRdb itself ran the 5' RACE reads through MiXCR, one entry per CDR3 protein. The data contain more than 50,000 distinct CDR3 sequences, less than 4% of them singletons. Specimen: PBMCs. These TCRs come from a woman aged 45-59 years with multiple sclerosis. Both conserved end residues are part of each CDR3. D genes are given only for firm matches. Not all rows give a size; the values are once, few, many and, for expanded clones, a class.

many	TRBV11-3	TRBJ1-1	-	CASSFPRVSEAFF	TGTGCCAGCAGCTTCCCCAGGGTATCTGAAGCTTTCTTT
few	TRBV20-1	TRBJ1-5	-	CSASDRQPNQPQHF	TGCAGTGCTAGCGACAGACAGCCCAATCAGCCCCAGCATTTT
many	TRBV20-1	TRBJ2-1	-	CSARDLVGSDNEQFF	TGCAGTGCTAGAGATCTGGTCGGGAGCGACAATGAGCAGTTCTTC
many	TRBV5-1	TRBJ1-5	-	CASSLVGASNQPQHF	TGCGCCAGCAGCTTGGTGGGGGCTAGCAATCAGCCCCAGCATTTT
-	TRBV7-2	TRBJ1-5	-	CASSFSGSNQPQNF	TGTGCCAGCAGCTTCTCCGGTAGCAATCAGCCCCAGAATTTT
many	TRBV12-3/TRBV12-4	TRBJ2-3	-	CASTPAKGAAGTQYF	TGTGCCAGCACCCCTGCGAAGGGGGCAGCGGGTACGCAGTATTTT
many	TRBV6-6	TRBJ2-5	TRBD1	CASGKDRAETQYF	TGTGCCAGCGGAAAGGACAGGGCCGAGACCCAGTACTTC
many	TRBV28	TRBJ1-5	-	CASSSAGGNQPQHF	TGTGCCAGCTCCTCGGCCGGAGGCAATCAGCCCCAGCATTTT
-	TRBV4-3	TRBJ1-2	TRBD1	CASSQPDRVDGYTF	TGCGCCAGCAGCCAACCAGACAGGGTGGATGGCTACACCTTC
many	TRBV20-1	TRBJ2-5	TRBD1	CSAPDRGRGETQYF	TGCAGTGCGCCGGACAGGGGGCGCGGGGAGACCCAGTACTTC
many	TRBV5-6	TRBJ1-1	TRBD1	CASSFGTANTEAFF	TGTGCCAGCAGCTTCGGGACAGCGAACACTGAAGCTTTCTTT
many	TRBV5-4	TRBJ2-1	-	CASSLDRLGSNNEQFF	TGTGCCAGCAGCCTAGACAGACTGGGTTCTAACAATGAGCAGTTCTTC
many	TRBV5-1	TRBJ1-2	-	CASSSPHTAANYGYTF	TGCGCCAGCAGCTCACCTCACACAGCTGCTAACTATGGCTACACCTTC
many	TRBV20-1	TRBJ2-5	-	CSSWGGGGETQYF	TGCAGTTCGTGGGGCGGCGGCGGAGAGACCCAGTACTTC
few	TRBV18	TRBJ2-7	-	CASSPPKGADSYEQYF	TGTGCCAGCTCACCACCGAAAGGGGCCGATTCCTACGAGCAGTACTTC
many	TRBV12-3/TRBV12-4	TRBJ2-7	-	CASSTGAPYEQYF	TGTGCCAGCAGTACCGGGGCACCCTACGAGCAGTACTTC
many	TRBV6-6	TRBJ2-1	TRBD1	CASRPGTAYNEQFF	TGTGCCAGCAGACCCGGGACAGCCTACAATGAGCAGTTCTTC